The rows below give T cell receptor beta chains drawn from one sample of a study of regulatory T cells in long-lasting Graves disease. Using its own MiXCR run on the multiplex PCR reads, TCRdb lists one record per CDR3 protein. The sample records around 460,000 distinct CDR3 sequences, roughly 21% being singletons. The material sequenced was peripheral blood mononuclear cells (PBMCs), taken when the disease was refractory, from a patient treated with antithyroid drugs. These receptors all come from a female donor with Graves disease. CDR3s include the opening cysteine and the closing phenylalanine or tryptophan. D genes are given only for firm matches. Expanded clones are given a class, and other clones once, few, many or no size at all.

few	TRBV4-1	TRBJ1-2	NA	TGCGCCAGCAGCCAAGAAGGGGTGGGCACTACTAACTATGGCTACACCTTC	CASSQEGVGTTNYGYTF
NA	TRBV5-4	TRBJ2-5	NA	TGTGCCAGCAGCTCCCCCGGGCTACCCCAAGAGACCCAGTACTTC	CASSSPGLPQETQYF
many	TRBV7-9	TRBJ1-1	NA	TGTGCCAGCAGCCCGGGGGGGGCAACTGAAGCTTTCTTT	CASSPGGATEAFF
few	TRBV7-9	TRBJ2-7	TRBD1	TGTGCCAGCAGCTTCACAGGGGACGACGAGCAGTACTTC	CASSFTGDDEQYF
many	TRBV28	TRBJ1-2	NA	TGTGCCAGCAGTCTACCCCCGGGCCCGGGATATGGCTACACCTTC	CASSLPPGPGYGYTF
few	TRBV14	TRBJ1-4	NA	TGTGCCAGCAGCCAAGATGTCGGACCTGAAAAACTGTTTTTT	CASSQDVGPEKLFF
NA	TRBV6-1	TRBJ1-5	NA	TGTGCCACCCTTTCAACGAAGGTTGATCAGCCCCAGCATTTT	CATLSTKVDQPQHF
NA	TRBV19	TRBJ1-5	NA	TGTGCCAGTAGTTGGTCTCTTGGGGTCAATCAGCCCCAGCATTTT	CASSWSLGVNQPQHF
many	TRBV27	TRBJ2-7	NA	TGTGCCAGCATGAGGAGCGGCTACGAGCAGTACTTC	CASMRSGYEQYF
NA	TRBV11-3	TRBJ2-4	TRBD1	TGTGCCAGCAGCTTCGGGACAGGGAAAGCCCTAGCCAAAAACATTCAGTACTTC	CASSFGTGKALAKNIQYF